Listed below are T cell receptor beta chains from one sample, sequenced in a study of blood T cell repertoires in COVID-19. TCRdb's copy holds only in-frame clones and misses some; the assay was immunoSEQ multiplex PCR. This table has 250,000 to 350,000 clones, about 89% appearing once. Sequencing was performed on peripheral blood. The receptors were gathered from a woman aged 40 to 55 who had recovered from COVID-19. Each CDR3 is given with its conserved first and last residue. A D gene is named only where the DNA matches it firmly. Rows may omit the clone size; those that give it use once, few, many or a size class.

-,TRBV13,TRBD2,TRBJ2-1,CASSGLAGQVSYNEQFF,TGTGCCAGCAGCGGCCTAGCGGGGCAGGTCTCCTACAATGAGCAGTTCTTC
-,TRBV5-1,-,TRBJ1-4,CASSSSGQNEKLFF,TGCGCCAGCAGCTCCTCTGGACAGAATGAAAAACTGTTTTTT
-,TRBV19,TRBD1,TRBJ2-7,CASSWGQGQNEQYF,TGTGCCAGTAGTTGGGGACAGGGGCAGAACGAGCAGTACTTC
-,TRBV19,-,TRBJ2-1,CASSIGGLYNEQFF,TGTGCCAGTAGTATCGGCGGATTGTACAATGAGCAGTTCTTC
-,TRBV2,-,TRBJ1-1,CASINRAVMLNTEAFF,TGTGCCAGCATCAACAGGGCAGTTATGCTGAACACTGAAGCTTTCTTT
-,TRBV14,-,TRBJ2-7,CASSQVSEQYF,TGTGCCAGCAGCCAAGTTAGCGAGCAGTACTTC
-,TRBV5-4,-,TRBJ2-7,CASSPSPDRSYEQYF,TGTGCCAGCAGCCCCTCTCCCGACAGATCCTACGAGCAGTACTTC
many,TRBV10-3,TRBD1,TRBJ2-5,CASAETGGAAETQYF,TGTGCCAGCGCCGAGACAGGGGGCGCGGCAGAGACCCAGTACTTC
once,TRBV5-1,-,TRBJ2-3,CASTRDFHTDTQYF,TGCGCCAGCACCCGTGACTTCCACACAGATACGCAGTATTTT
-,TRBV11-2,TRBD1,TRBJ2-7,CASSFAYRGLSYEQYF,TGTGCCAGCAGCTTCGCCTACAGGGGGCTATCCTACGAGCAGTACTTC
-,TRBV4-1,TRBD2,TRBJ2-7,CASSQLGLAGSSYEQYF,TGCGCCAGCAGCCAATTGGGACTAGCTGGATCCTCCTACGAGCAGTACTTC
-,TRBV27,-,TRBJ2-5,CASSFSGQETQYF,TGTGCCAGCAGTTTTTCGGGCCAAGAGACCCAGTACTTC
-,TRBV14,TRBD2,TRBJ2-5,CASSQFLAGVETQYF,TGTGCCAGCAGCCAATTCCTAGCGGGAGTAGAGACCCAGTACTTC
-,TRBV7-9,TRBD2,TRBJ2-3,CASSNRLAGTDTQYF,TGTGCCAGCAGCAACCGACTAGCGGGCACAGATACGCAGTATTTT
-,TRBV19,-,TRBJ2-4,CASADPLAKNIQYF,TGTGCCAGCGCGGATCCTCTAGCCAAAAACATTCAGTACTTC
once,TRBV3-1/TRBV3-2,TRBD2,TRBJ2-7,CASSPQRLAGGPYEQYF,TGTGCCAGCAGTCCCCAAAGGCTAGCGGGAGGGCCCTACGAGCAGTACTTC
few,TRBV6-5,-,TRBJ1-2,CASSKTGSGYTF,TGTGCCAGCAGTAAAACAGGCAGCGGCTACACCTTC